A selection of T cell receptor beta chains follows, all from one sample in a study of CD8 T cells in Susac syndrome. TCRdb ran MiXCR on the immunoSEQ multiplex PCR reads and lists one entry per CDR3 protein. The data show about 440,000 distinct CDR3 sequences, more than 70% seen once. Specimen: CD8+ T cells from PBMCs. The receptors stem from a human donor with multiple sclerosis. The CDR3 runs from the conserved cysteine through the conserved F or W. Each record gives: clone size, V gene, D gene, J gene, CDR3 protein, CDR3 DNA. A D gene is named only where the DNA matches it firmly. Size is stated for part of the rows, as once, few or many counts, or as a class when the clone is expanded.

once,TRBV27,NA,TRBJ1-4,CASKTAPRGEKLFF,TGTGCCAGCAAAACCGCACCCCGGGGTGAAAAACTGTTTTTT
NA,TRBV29-1,TRBD1,TRBJ1-5,CSVGVRRTGERQPQHF,TGCAGCGTTGGAGTCCGTAGGACAGGGGAGCGTCAGCCCCAGCATTTT
NA,TRBV30,NA,TRBJ2-1,CAWSESSYNEQFF,TGTGCCTGGAGCGAGAGCTCCTACAATGAGCAGTTCTTC
NA,TRBV4-1,NA,TRBJ1-1,CASSQERGTEAFF,TGTGCCAGCAGCCAGGAAAGGGGCACTGAAGCTTTCTTT
NA,TRBV10-3,NA,TRBJ2-7,CAISESLEGAFYEQYF,TGTGCCATCAGTGAATCTTTGGAAGGCGCGTTCTACGAGCAGTACTTC
NA,TRBV6-1,NA,TRBJ2-3,CASTPVNPDTQYF,TGTGCCAGCACCCCCGTCAACCCAGATACGCAGTATTTT
NA,TRBV11-2,NA,TRBJ2-3,CASSPGQSQSADTQYF,TGTGCCAGCAGCCCTGGACAGAGTCAGAGCGCAGATACGCAGTATTTT
NA,TRBV4-1,TRBD2,TRBJ2-2,CASSRLLAGGAGELFF,TGCGCCAGCAGCCGATTACTAGCGGGAGGGGCCGGGGAGCTGTTTTTT
NA,TRBV4-2,TRBD2,TRBJ2-1,CASSHPTVSSVAGEENEQFF,TGTGCCAGCAGCCATCCGACAGTTTCGTCGGTCGCGGGAGAGGAAAATGAGCAGTTCTTC
few,TRBV29-1,NA,TRBJ2-7,CSVSFGGGEQYF,TGCAGCGTTTCCTTCGGGGGAGGCGAGCAGTACTTC
NA,TRBV4-1,NA,TRBJ1-6,CASSQPAKESYNSPLHF,TGCGCCAGCAGCCAACCTGCCAAGGAGTCCTATAATTCACCCCTCCACTTT
NA,TRBV20-1,NA,TRBJ2-1,CSARELGGSYNEQFF,TGCAGTGCTAGAGAGCTCGGGGGCTCCTACAATGAGCAGTTCTTC
NA,TRBV19,TRBD1,TRBJ1-1,CASSNRDRGIKTEAFF,TGTGCCAGTAGCAATCGGGACAGGGGGATAAAGACTGAAGCTTTCTTT
NA,TRBV11-1,NA,TRBJ2-6,CASSPPTPRVGDSGANVLTF,TGTGCCAGCAGCCCCCCCACCCCTCGGGTCGGGGACTCTGGGGCCAACGTCCTGACTTTC
NA,TRBV5-6,NA,TRBJ1-1,CASSMGRWNTEAFF,TGTGCCAGCAGCATGGGGAGGTGGAACACTGAAGCTTTCTTT
NA,TRBV6-1,NA,TRBJ2-7,CASRRVRAGIEQYF,TGTGCCAGCAGACGGGTCAGGGCGGGAATCGAGCAGTACTTC
NA,TRBV4-1,TRBD1,TRBJ2-7,CASSQDWTGGYEQYF,TGCGCCAGCAGCCAAGATTGGACAGGGGGCTACGAGCAGTACTTC
NA,TRBV30,NA,TRBJ1-1,CAWSTETVNTEAFF,TGTGCCTGGAGTACTGAGACGGTGAACACTGAAGCTTTCTTT
NA,TRBV7-9,NA,TRBJ1-1,CASSLTWSTEAFF,TGTGCCAGCAGCTTAACGTGGTCCACTGAAGCTTTCTTT
once,TRBV12-3/TRBV12-4,NA,TRBJ1-5,CASSRDDRWGTPQHF,TGTGCCAGCAGCCGGGATGACAGATGGGGAACGCCCCAGCATTTT
NA,TRBV11-2,TRBD2,TRBJ2-1,CASRTGLAGASYNEQFF,TGTGCCAGCAGAACAGGACTAGCGGGAGCTTCCTACAATGAGCAGTTCTTC
NA,TRBV12-3/TRBV12-4,NA,TRBJ2-5,CASSFSSRETQYF,TGTGCCAGCAGTTTCAGTTCGCGGGAGACCCAGTACTTC
NA,TRBV5-1,NA,TRBJ2-5,CASSLVTSVLETQYF,TGCGCCAGCAGCCTGGTGACTAGTGTGCTGGAGACCCAGTACTTC
NA,TRBV20-1,TRBD2,TRBJ2-7,CSARDLTSGRSSYEQYF,TGCAGTGCTCGAGATCTAACTAGCGGGAGGAGCTCCTACGAGCAGTACTTC
NA,TRBV4-1,TRBD2,TRBJ2-1,CASSHPSGSSYNEQFF,TGCGCCAGCAGCCATCCTAGCGGAAGCTCCTACAATGAGCAGTTCTTC
NA,TRBV11-2,TRBD2,TRBJ2-3,CASSLRTSGRESTDTQYF,TGTGCCAGCAGCCTAAGGACTAGCGGGAGGGAAAGCACAGATACGCAGTATTTT
NA,TRBV6-2/TRBV6-3,NA,TRBJ2-7,CASRFGGANYEQYF,TGTGCCAGCCGCTTCGGAGGGGCGAACTACGAGCAGTACTTC
NA,TRBV24-1,TRBD2,TRBJ2-1,CATSDTSGYNEQFF,TGTGCCACCAGTGATACTAGCGGCTACAATGAGCAGTTCTTC
NA,TRBV28,TRBD1,TRBJ2-1,CASSGQGVSYNEQFF,TGTGCCAGCAGTGGACAGGGGGTCTCCTACAATGAGCAGTTCTTC
NA,TRBV20-1,TRBD2,TRBJ2-1,CSASASGVSSYNEQFF,TGCAGTGCTAGTGCCAGCGGGGTGAGCTCCTACAATGAGCAGTTCTTC
NA,TRBV30,NA,TRBJ1-5,CAWSVLSIQPQHF,TGTGCCTGGAGTGTACTTAGCATCCAGCCCCAGCATTTT
NA,TRBV5-1,NA,TRBJ2-7,CASSLDTGYEQYF,TGCGCCAGCAGCCTTGACACCGGCTACGAGCAGTACTTC
once,TRBV7-8,NA,TRBJ2-7,CASSLARREPFSYEQYF,TGTGCCAGCAGCTTAGCGCGGAGGGAGCCCTTTTCCTACGAGCAGTACTTC
NA,TRBV27,NA,TRBJ2-1,CASLVVGACSYNEQFF,TGTGCCAGTCTAGTCGTGGGGGCATGCTCCTACAATGAGCAGTTCTTC
NA,TRBV29-1,NA,TRBJ1-1,CSVERGARGTEAFF,TGCAGCGTTGAAAGGGGGGCGAGGGGGACTGAAGCTTTCTTT
once,TRBV5-1,NA,TRBJ2-7,CASSPAWSGQIYEQYF,TGCGCCAGCAGTCCAGCTTGGTCTGGACAGATATACGAGCAGTACTTC
NA,TRBV10-2,NA,TRBJ2-7,CASSDWGAKEYEQYF,TGCGCCAGCAGTGATTGGGGAGCTAAGGAATACGAGCAGTACTTC
NA,TRBV27,TRBD2,TRBJ2-1,CASSLSGTSGRTVNEQFF,TGTGCCAGCAGTCTCTCCGGGACTAGCGGGAGAACCGTCAATGAGCAGTTCTTC
NA,TRBV5-1,NA,TRBJ2-5,CASSLVGNSETQYF,TGCGCCAGCAGCTTGGTCGGGAATTCAGAGACCCAGTACTTC
NA,TRBV7-9,NA,TRBJ2-7,CASSFAQGEQYF,TGTGCCAGCAGCTTCGCACAAGGCGAGCAGTACTTC
NA,TRBV6-2/TRBV6-3,TRBD2,TRBJ2-5,CASSRGLAETQYF,TGTGCCAGCAGCCGCGGACTAGCAGAGACCCAGTACTTC
NA,TRBV25-1,NA,TRBJ1-1,CASSDLGNTEAFF,TGTGCCAGCAGTGATCTGGGCAACACTGAAGCTTTCTTT